Listed below are T cell receptor beta chains from one sample, sequenced in a study of OX40 agonist ivuxolimab in advanced cancers. Assay: immunoSEQ multiplex PCR; the TCRdb copy retains only in-frame clones and omits some. There are about 62,000 clones in the sample; around 90% occur only once, and about 5% lies in the top ten. This specimen was CD4+ or CD8+ T cells sorted from blood, taken in a trial of the OX40 agonist ivuxolimab. The receptors stem from an adult with an advanced solid tumor such as melanoma, head and neck, liver or kidney cancer. Both conserved end residues are part of each CDR3. D genes are given only for firm matches. Size tells how often a clone was seen (once, few, many) or the class of an expanded clone, and some rows leave it out.

D,J,size,V,DNA,CDR3
TRBD1,TRBJ1-6,.,TRBV5-8,TGTGCCAGCAGCTTGGGATCCGGGACAGGGTCTTCACCCCTCCACTTT,CASSLGSGTGSSPLHF
.,TRBJ2-5,.,TRBV19,TGTGCCCGTCATCAAGAGACCCAGTACTTC,CARHQETQYF
TRBD2,TRBJ2-7,few,TRBV28,TGTGCCAGCACCCCCGGGACTAGCGCTCTCGAGCAGTACTTC,CASTPGTSALEQYF
.,TRBJ1-1,once,TRBV2,TGTGCCAGCAGTGTCCGAAGTGGGCCCGGCGGCACTGAAGCTTTCTTT,CASSVRSGPGGTEAFF
TRBD1,TRBJ1-5,few,TRBV4-1,TGCGCCAGCAGTCCCACCACTGGACAGGGGAATCAGCCCCAGCATTTT,CASSPTTGQGNQPQHF
.,TRBJ1-6,once,TRBV5-1,TGCGCCAGCAGTCAGCCAGGGGATAATTCACCCCTCCACTTT,CASSQPGDNSPLHF
.,TRBJ1-3,.,TRBV4-2,TGTGCCAGCAGCCAAGATTACTCGGCTGGAAACACCATATATTTT,CASSQDYSAGNTIYF
.,TRBJ1-3,.,TRBV6-5,TGTGCCAGCAGTTACTCTCCAGGGTGGGGAAACACCATATATTTT,CASSYSPGWGNTIYF
.,TRBJ1-2,.,TRBV23-1,TGCGCCAGCAGTCAATCCAAGATGAAATATGGCTACACCTTC,CASSQSKMKYGYTF
TRBD1,TRBJ1-4,.,TRBV5-1,TGCGCCAGCAGCTCAGGGACAGGGAATGAAAAACTGTTTTTT,CASSSGTGNEKLFF